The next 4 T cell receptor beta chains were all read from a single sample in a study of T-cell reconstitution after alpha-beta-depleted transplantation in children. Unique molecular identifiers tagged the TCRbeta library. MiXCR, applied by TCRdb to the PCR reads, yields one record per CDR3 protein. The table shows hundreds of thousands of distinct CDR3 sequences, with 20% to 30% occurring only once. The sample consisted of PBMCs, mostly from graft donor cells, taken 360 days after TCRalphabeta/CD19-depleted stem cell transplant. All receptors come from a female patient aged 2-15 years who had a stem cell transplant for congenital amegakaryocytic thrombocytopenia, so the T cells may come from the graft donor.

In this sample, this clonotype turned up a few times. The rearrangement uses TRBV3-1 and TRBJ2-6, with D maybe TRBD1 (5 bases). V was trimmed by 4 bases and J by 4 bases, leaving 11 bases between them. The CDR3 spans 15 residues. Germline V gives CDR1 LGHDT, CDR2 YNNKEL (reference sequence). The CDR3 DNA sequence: TGTGCCAGCAGCCTCAGGGTTTCCGGGGCCAACGTCCTGACTTTC. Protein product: CASSLRVSGANVLTF.

The CDR3 is CASSIGQGTNVLTF. In DNA, the CDR3 is TGTGCCAGTAGTATCGGGCAGGGAACCAACGTCCTGACTTTC. The V and J genes are TRBV19 and TRBJ2-6; TRBD1 is a possible D gene (5 bases). The CDR3 sequence is 14 residues long. V dropped 3 bases and J dropped 8 bases, with 11 bases sitting between them. Germline V lookup: CDR1 LNHDA, CDR2 SQIVND (reference sequence). Together with reference TRBV19 and TRBJ2-6, the CDR3 gives the full variable domain: DGGITQSPKYLFRKEGQNVTLSCEQNLNHDAMYWYRQDPGQGLRLIYYSQIVNDFQKGDIAEGYSVSREKKESFPLTVTSAQKNPTAFYLCASSIGQGTNVLTFGAGSRLTVL.

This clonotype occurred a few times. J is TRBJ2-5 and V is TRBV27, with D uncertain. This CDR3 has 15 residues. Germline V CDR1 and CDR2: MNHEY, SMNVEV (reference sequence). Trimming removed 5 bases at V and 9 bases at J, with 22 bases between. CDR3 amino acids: CASSVDGPVNGPQYF. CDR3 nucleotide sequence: TGTGCCAGCAGTGTTGACGGTCCCGTAAATGGGCCCCAGTACTTC.

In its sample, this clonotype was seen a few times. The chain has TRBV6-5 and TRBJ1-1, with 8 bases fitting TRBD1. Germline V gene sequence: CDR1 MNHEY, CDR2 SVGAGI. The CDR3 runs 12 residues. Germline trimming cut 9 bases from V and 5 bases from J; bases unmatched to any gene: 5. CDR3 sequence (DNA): TGTGCCAGTGGACAGGGAGGTACTGAAGCTTTCTTT. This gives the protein CASGQGGTEAFF.